The T cell receptor (beta chain) under discussion was sequenced for a study of blood T cell repertoires in COVID-19. Study in general: The samples span acute and convalescent COVID-19 from the United States, Italy and Spain. Sample material is recorded as cDNA or gDNA derived from T cells, B-cell-depleted T cells, or PBMCs.

Original analysis: Researchers report that nucleated cell counts were estimated from reference gene primer amplification. The method was immunoSEQ multiplex PCR; TCRdb's version includes in-frame clones alone and lacks a portion of them. V, J and clone size were drawn from that table, and D and trimming were deduced from the DNA. This repertoire shows some 99,000 clones, more than 65% found once; its top ten account for roughly 10%. This CDR3 comprises 15 residues. Germline V gene data show CDR1 as MNHEY and CDR2 as SVGAGI. V lost 6 bases and J 6 bases, leaving 17 bases between the germline ends. Sequenced material: peripheral blood. This chain connects TRBV6-5 to TRBJ2-2, with a possible D match to TRBD2 (5 bases). The sequence was obtained from a woman older than 75 with acute or convalescent COVID-19. The CDR3 protein is CASRGVTGMAGELFF. Written as DNA, the CDR3 is TGTGCCAGCAGGGGAGTAACGGGGATGGCCGGGGAGCTGTTTTTT.